This TCR beta chain was found in a study of cytomegalovirus exposure and HLA in healthy donors. Overall study findings and caveats: It was likely that a cluster of highly shared sequence variants was a sequencing artifact.

As concerns this clone: Its target is unknown.

The CDR3 consists of 13 residues. V was clipped by 3 bases and J by 7 bases; unmatched bases: 2. CDR1 is SGHRS, CDR2 YFSETQ, per germline. Use of 60 Vbeta and 13 Jbeta primers characterized the PCR. TCRdb's table, derived via immunoSEQ multiplex PCR, lists solely in-frame clones and lacks some. The repertoire holds nearly 110,000 clones, with around two thirds as singletons. The V call is TRBV5-1, the J call TRBJ1-2, with TRBD1 matching 11 bases. The receptor's source is a middle-aged woman in good health and CMV-seropositive. The sequenced sample consisted of PBMCs. The CDR3 loop is CASSWTGGGGYTF. CDR3 sequence (DNA): TGCGCCAGCAGCTGGACAGGGGGCGGTGGCTACACCTTC.